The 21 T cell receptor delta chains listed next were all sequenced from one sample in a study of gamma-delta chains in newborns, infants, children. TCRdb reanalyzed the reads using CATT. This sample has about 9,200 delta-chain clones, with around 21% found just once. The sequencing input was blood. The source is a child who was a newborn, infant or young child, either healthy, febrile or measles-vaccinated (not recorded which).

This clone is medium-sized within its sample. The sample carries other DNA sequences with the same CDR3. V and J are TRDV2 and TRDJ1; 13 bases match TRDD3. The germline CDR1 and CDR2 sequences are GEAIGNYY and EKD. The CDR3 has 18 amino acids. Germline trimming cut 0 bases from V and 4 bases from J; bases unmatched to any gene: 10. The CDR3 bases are TGTGCCTGTGACACCGTTTTACTGGGGGATACGCGAGGCGATAAACTCATCTTT. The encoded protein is CACDTVLLGDTRGDKLIF.

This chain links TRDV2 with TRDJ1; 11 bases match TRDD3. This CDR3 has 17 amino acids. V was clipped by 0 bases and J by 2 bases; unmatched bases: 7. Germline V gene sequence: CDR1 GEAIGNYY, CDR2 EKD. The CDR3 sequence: CACDTVGGYAITDKLIF. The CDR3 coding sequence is TGTGCCTGTGACACCGTTGGGGGATACGCGATTACCGATAAACTCATCTTT.

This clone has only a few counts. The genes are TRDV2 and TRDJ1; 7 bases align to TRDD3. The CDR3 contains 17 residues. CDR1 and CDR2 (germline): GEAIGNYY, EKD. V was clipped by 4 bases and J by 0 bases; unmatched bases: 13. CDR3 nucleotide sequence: TGTGCCTGTGAACCGCTGGGGGCCGAGAACTACACCGATAAACTCATCTTT. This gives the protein CACEPLGAENYTDKLIF.

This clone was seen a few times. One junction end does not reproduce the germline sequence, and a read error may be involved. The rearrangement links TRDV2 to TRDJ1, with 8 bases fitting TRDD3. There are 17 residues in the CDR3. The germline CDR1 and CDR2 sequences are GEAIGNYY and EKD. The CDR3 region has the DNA TGTGCCTGTGACCTACTGGGGGTCCACGAGGACACCGATAAACCCATCTTT. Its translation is CACDLLGVHEDTDKPIF.

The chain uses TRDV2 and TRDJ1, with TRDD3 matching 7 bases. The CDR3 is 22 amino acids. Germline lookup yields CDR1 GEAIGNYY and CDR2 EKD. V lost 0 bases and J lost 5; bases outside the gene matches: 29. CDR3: CACDTVKLRGPGRSGDSDKLIF. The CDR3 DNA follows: TGTGCCTGTGACACCGTGAAGTTAAGGGGCCCTGGTCGTTCGGGGGATTCAGATAAACTCATCTTT.

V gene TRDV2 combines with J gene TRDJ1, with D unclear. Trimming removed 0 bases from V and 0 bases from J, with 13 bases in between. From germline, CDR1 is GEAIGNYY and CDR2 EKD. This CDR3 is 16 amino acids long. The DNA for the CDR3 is TGTGCCTGTGACACCCTGGAGGGCCATTACACCGATAAACTCATCTTT. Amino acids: CACDTLEGHYTDKLIF.

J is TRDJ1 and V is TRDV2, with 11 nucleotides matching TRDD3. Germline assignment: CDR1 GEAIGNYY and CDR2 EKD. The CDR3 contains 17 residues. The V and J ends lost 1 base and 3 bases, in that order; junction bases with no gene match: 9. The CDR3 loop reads CACDTVGGYAGPDKLIF. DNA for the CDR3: TGTGCCTGTGACACGGTTGGGGGATACGCCGGACCCGATAAACTCATCTTT.

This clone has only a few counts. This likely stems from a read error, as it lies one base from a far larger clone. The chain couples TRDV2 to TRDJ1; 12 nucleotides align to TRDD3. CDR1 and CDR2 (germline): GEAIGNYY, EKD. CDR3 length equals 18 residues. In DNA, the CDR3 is TGTGCCTGTGACAGGGTTACTGGGGGATACAAAAACACCGATAAACCCATCTTT. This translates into CACDRVTGGYKNTDKPIF.

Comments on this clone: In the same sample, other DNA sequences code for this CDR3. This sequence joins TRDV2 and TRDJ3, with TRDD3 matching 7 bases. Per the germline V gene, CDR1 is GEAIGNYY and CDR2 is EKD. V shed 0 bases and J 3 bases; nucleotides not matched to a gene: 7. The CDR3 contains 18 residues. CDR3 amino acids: CACDTAGGSSWDTRQMFF. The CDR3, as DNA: TGTGCCTGTGACACCGCCGGGGGATCTAGCTGGGACACCCGACAGATGTTTTTC.

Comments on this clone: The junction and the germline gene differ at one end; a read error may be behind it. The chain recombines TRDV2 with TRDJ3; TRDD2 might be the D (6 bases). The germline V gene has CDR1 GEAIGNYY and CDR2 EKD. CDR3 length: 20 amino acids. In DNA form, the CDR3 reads TGTGCCTGTGACACCGTGCTGGGAGATCAAGAGCCTTCCGACACCCGACAGACGTTTTTC. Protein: CACDTVLGDQEPSDTRQTFF.

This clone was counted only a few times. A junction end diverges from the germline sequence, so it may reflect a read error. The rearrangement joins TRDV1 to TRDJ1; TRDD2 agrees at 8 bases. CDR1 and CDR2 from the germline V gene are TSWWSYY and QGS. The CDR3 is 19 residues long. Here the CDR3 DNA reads TGTGCTCTTGGGAAAGGGGGGGTGATCTCCTTCCTATACACCGACAAACTCATCTTT. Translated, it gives CALGKGGVISFLYTDKLIF.

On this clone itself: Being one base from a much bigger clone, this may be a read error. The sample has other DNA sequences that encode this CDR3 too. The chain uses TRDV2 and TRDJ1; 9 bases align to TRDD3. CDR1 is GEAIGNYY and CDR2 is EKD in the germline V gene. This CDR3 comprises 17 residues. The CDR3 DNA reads TGTGCCTGTGATGTACTGGGGGACCCCTATCACACCGACAAACTCATCTTT. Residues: CACDVLGDPYHTDKLIF.

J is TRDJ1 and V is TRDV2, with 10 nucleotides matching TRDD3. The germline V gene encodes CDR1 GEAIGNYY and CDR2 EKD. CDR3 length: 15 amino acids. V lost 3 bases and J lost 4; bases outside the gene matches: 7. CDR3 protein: CACDEGGYDGDKLIF. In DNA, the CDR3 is TGTGCCTGTGACGAGGGGGGATACGATGGCGATAAACTCATCTTT.

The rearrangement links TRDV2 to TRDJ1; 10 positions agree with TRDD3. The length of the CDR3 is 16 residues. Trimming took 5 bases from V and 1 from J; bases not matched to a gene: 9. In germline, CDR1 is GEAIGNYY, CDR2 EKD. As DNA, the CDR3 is TGTGCCTGTGTCTTACTGGGGGATCCGAGCACCGATAAACTCATCTTT. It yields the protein CACVLLGDPSTDKLIF.

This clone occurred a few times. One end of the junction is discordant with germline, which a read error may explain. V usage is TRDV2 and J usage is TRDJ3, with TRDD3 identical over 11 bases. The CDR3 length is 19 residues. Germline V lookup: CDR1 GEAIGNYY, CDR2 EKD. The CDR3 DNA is TGTGCCTGTGACACCGTGGTGGGGGATACGAAAATTGACACCCGAAAGATGTTTTTC. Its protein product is CACDTVVGDTKIDTRKMFF.

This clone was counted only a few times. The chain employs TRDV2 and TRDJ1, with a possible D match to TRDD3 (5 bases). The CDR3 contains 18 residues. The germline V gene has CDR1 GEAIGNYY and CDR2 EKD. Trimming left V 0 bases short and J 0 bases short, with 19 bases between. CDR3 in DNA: TGTGCCTGTGACACCATGGCTGGGTCATCGGCGTACACCGATAAACTCATCTTT. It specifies CACDTMAGSSAYTDKLIF.

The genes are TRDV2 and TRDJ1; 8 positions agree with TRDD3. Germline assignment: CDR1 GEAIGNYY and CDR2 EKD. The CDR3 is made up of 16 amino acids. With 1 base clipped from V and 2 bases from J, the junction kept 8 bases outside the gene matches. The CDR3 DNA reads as TGTGCCTGTGACACGATTGAGCGGGGGATAACCGATAAACTCATCTTT. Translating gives CACDTIERGITDKLIF.

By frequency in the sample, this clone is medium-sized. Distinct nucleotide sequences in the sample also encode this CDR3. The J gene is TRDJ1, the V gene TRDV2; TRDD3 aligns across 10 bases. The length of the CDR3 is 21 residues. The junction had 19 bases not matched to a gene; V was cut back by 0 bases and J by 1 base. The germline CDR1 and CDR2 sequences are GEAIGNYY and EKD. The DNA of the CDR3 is TGTGCCTGTGACACCGTAAGGTATGAAGAACTGGGGGATGGGGGCACCGATAAACTCATCTTT. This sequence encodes CACDTVRYEELGDGGTDKLIF.

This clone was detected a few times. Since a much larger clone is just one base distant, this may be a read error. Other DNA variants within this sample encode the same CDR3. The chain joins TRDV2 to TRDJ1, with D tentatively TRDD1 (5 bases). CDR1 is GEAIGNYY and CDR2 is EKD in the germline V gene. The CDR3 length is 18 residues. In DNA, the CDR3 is TGTGCATGTGACACGATCCCAGCCGGAGAAATCTACACCGATAAACTCATCTTT. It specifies CACDTIPAGEIYTDKLIF.

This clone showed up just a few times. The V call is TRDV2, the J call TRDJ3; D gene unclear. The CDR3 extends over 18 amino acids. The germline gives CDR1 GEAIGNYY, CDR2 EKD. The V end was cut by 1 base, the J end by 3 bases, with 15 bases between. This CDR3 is CACDTVAVADWDTRQMFF. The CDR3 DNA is TGTGCCTGTGACACTGTTGCGGTAGCTGACTGGGACACCCGACAGATGTTTTTC.

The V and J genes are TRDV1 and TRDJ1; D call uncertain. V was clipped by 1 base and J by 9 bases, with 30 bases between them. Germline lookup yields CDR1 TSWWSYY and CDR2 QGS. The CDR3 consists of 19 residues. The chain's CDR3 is CALGERRLHRWLAEGELIF. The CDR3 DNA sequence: TGTGCTCTTGGGGAACGGCGGCTACACCGGTGGTTAGCCGAGGGAGAACTCATCTTT.